Following are 5 T cell receptor beta chains from one sample sequenced in a study of blood T cell repertoires in COVID-19. This table comes from immunoSEQ multiplex PCR, and its TCRdb copy is limited to in-frame clones, with some not included. The sample consists of about 190,000 clones, 86% of them appearing once. Material for sequencing was PBMCs or T cells enriched from blood (not recorded which). These receptor sequences come from a woman in her thirties or forties in a cohort exposed to, infected with or recovered from COVID-19 (not recorded which).

This chain connects TRBV5-1 to TRBJ2-1; TRBD2 agrees at 8 bases. The germline V gene encodes CDR1 SGHRS and CDR2 YFSETQ. The CDR3 covers 16 residues. The V gene end was trimmed by 1 base and the J gene end by 2 bases; junction bases not matched to a gene: 5. The CDR3 sequence: CASSLWAGLAYNEQFF. The CDR3 coding sequence is TGCGCCAGCAGCTTGTGGGCGGGACTAGCCTACAATGAGCAGTTCTTC.

The chain carries TRBV7-9 and TRBJ1-2; TRBD1 might be the D (6 bases). Trimming removed 0 bases from V and 8 bases from J, with 19 bases in between. Germline V gene data show CDR1 as SEHNR and CDR2 as FQNEAQ (reference sequence). CDR3 size: 16 residues. CDR3 sequence (DNA): TGTGCCAGCAGCTTAGCCCTCGCAGGGGCAACCGGGGGCTACACCTTC. It codes for CASSLALAGATGGYTF.

The V and J genes are TRBV6-5 and TRBJ1-1, with 12 bases matching TRBD1. CDR1 MNHEY and CDR2 SVGAGI come from the germline V gene. V lost 4 bases and J lost 14; bases outside the gene matches: 8. The CDR3 consists of 13 residues. In DNA form, the CDR3 reads TGTGCCAGCAGTTCTTCAACCGGGACAGGGGGCTTCTTT. It is translated as CASSSSTGTGGFF.

The chain combines TRBV13 with TRBJ1-4; the match to TRBD1 covers 7 bases. V gave up 1 base and J gave up 5 bases; unmatched junction bases: 4. Germline CDR1 and CDR2: PRHDT and FYEKMQ (reference sequence). The CDR3 consists of 15 residues. The CDR3 here is CASSLEAGGNEKLFF. In DNA form, the CDR3 reads TGTGCCAGCAGCTTAGAGGCAGGGGGAAATGAAAAACTGTTTTTT.

V and J are TRBV2 and TRBJ1-1; no firm D call. The ends were cut back, 6 bases at V and 3 bases at J, with 11 bases in the middle. Germline lookup yields CDR1 SNHLY and CDR2 FYNNEI. CDR3 length: 13 residues. The CDR3 sequence is CASSLGRDTEAFF. CDR3 bases: TGTGCCAGCAGCCTTGGTCGGGACACTGAAGCTTTCTTT.